The present T cell receptor (beta chain) was sequenced within a study of T cell repertoires in cytomegalovirus infection. This CDR3 region has 12 residues. V lost 5 bases and J 3 bases, leaving 7 bases between the germline ends. The germline V gene encodes CDR1 SEHNR and CDR2 FQNEAQ (reference sequence). This clonotype has only a few counts. Its antigen is unknown. MiXCR was run by TCRdb on the reads, yielding one entry per CDR3 protein. The data hold roughly 150,000 distinct CDR3 sequences, with 30% to 40% observed a single time. Specimen: CD8+ T cells from cultured PBMCs, collected from culture after CMV antigen stimulation. V is TRBV7-9 and J is TRBJ1-1; D gene uncertain. The source is a human donor in good health (CMV status not recorded). Some clones in this sample may be carry-over from other donors' samples. This CDR3 is CASSPRYTEAFF. CDR3 nucleotide sequence: TGTGCCAGCAGCCCTCGGTACACTGAAGCTTTCTTT.